This entry lists 11 T cell receptor beta chains sequenced from one sample in a study of early T cells in non-severe SARS-CoV-2 infection. One entry per CDR3 protein, called by TCRdb with MiXCR from the 5' RACE reads. The sample records 35,000 to 50,000 distinct CDR3 sequences, 20% to 25% being singletons. This sample comprised whole blood, obtained at baseline. The receptors come from an adult who was a healthcare worker with PCR-confirmed SARS-CoV-2 infection or an uninfected control (not recorded which).

This clonotype was detected a few times. V and J are TRBV10-3 and TRBJ2-5; D gene uncertain. Per the germline V gene, CDR1 is ENHRY and CDR2 is SYGVKD. This CDR3 is 15 amino acids long. Trimming left V 0 bases short and J 7 bases short, with 15 bases between. CDR3 sequence (DNA): TGTGCCATCAGTGAGTCGACGCCGGAGTCGGGGACCCAGTACTTC. Translated, it gives CAISESTPESGTQYF.

This clonotype has more than one count but fewer than ten. The V and J genes are TRBV6-6 and TRBJ1-5; D unresolved. Germline-derived CDR1 and CDR2 are MNHNY and SVGAGI (reference sequence). V gave up 6 bases and J gave up 4 bases, with 7 bases separating them. The CDR3 extends over 12 amino acids. The CDR3 DNA reads as TGTGCCAGCAGGGACGGAAATCAGCCCCAGCATTTT. Translating gives CASRDGNQPQHF.

This clonotype was picked up a small number of times. The chain couples TRBV29-1 to TRBJ2-1; 13 nucleotides agree with TRBD2. The V segment lost 4 bases and the J segment 9 bases; nucleotides outside the gene matches: 6. This CDR3 has 14 amino acids. CDR1 SQVTM and CDR2 ANQGSEA come from the germline V gene. In DNA form, the CDR3 reads TGCAGCGTTGGACTAGCGGGGGGATTGGGTGAGCAGTTCTTC. It specifies CSVGLAGGLGEQFF.

The rearrangement links TRBV25-1 to TRBJ1-6; D not certain. CDR3 size: 13 residues. Trimming pared 5 bases from V and 9 bases from J, leaving 11 bases between. CDR1 and CDR2 (germline): MGHDK, SYGVNS. The CDR3 region has the DNA TGTGCCAGCAGTCCCCTTTGGAGTTCACCCCTCCACTTT. Translating gives CASSPLWSSPLHF.

The rearrangement uses TRBV2 and TRBJ2-2, with 7 bases lining up with TRBD2. The CDR3 is made up of 14 amino acids. Germline V CDR1 and CDR2: SNHLY, FYNNEI. The V and J ends lost 4 bases and 6 bases, in that order; junction bases with no gene match: 5. The CDR3 nucleotides are TGTGCCAGCAGTGTTCTAGCGGACGCCGGGGAGCTGTTTTTT. As protein: CASSVLADAGELFF.

The V gene is TRBV6-6, the J gene TRBJ2-1; TRBD1 agrees at 9 bases. V lost 6 bases, J lost 6 bases, and 9 bases stayed unmatched. The CDR3 runs to 15 residues. Germline V gives CDR1 MNHNY, CDR2 SVGAGI (reference sequence). DNA of the CDR3: TGTGCCAGCAGCCTGGACAGGGGTGGATCCAATGAGCAGTTCTTC. Translating it yields CASSLDRGGSNEQFF.

The V gene is TRBV2, the J gene TRBJ1-5, with D uncertain. The CDR3 has 15 amino acids. Trimming stripped 0 bases from V and 2 bases from J, with 8 bases between. Germline values: CDR1 SNHLY, CDR2 FYNNEI. The CDR3, as DNA: TGTGCCAGCAGTGAAGCCTTAAGGGGCAATCAGCCCCAGCATTTT. Translated, it gives CASSEALRGNQPQHF.

The chain employs TRBV27 and TRBJ2-3; TRBD1 agrees at 8 bases. The CDR3 loop spans 15 amino acids. J gave up 2 bases and V 5 bases, and 6 bases lay outside the gene matches. From germline, CDR1 is MNHEY and CDR2 SMNVEV (reference sequence). The DNA for the CDR3 is TGTGCCAGCAGTCGAAAGACAGGGGCCACAGATACGCAGTATTTT. It yields the protein CASSRKTGATDTQYF.

V and J are TRBV18 and TRBJ1-2; 9 bases agree with TRBD1. Looked up from germline, CDR1 is KGHSH and CDR2 is LQKENI. This CDR3 contains 14 residues. The ends lost 1 base at V and 7 bases at J; junction bases unmatched: 4. The CDR3 nucleotides are TGTGCCAGCTCACCACGGGGACAGGGAGGTGGCTACACCTTC. It encodes CASSPRGQGGGYTF.

This rearrangement joins TRBV20-1 to TRBJ2-1; D may correspond to TRBD1 or TRBD2 (5 bases each). Trimming took 5 bases from V and 3 from J, leaving 11 bases between them. Germline V gene sequence: CDR1 DFQATT, CDR2 SNEGSKA (reference sequence). The CDR3 has 13 amino acids. The DNA of the CDR3 is TGCAGTGCTTCGGGGCCGGGCTACAATGAGCAGTTCTTC. Amino acid sequence: CSASGPGYNEQFF.

This sequence joins TRBV20-1 and TRBJ2-7; TRBD1 agrees at 11 bases. V was pared by 5 bases and J by 3 bases, with 6 bases of the junction left unmatched. The CDR3 covers 14 residues. Germline V gene lookup returns CDR1 DFQATT and CDR2 SNEGSKA (reference sequence). DNA for the CDR3: TGCAGTGCTTGTACCGGGACAGGGGGCTACGAGCAGTACTTC. Its translation: CSACTGTGGYEQYF.